There are many counts of the clone carrying this TCR beta chain. The antigen remains unidentified. These data originate in a study of blood T cells in healthy people across ages. The wider study: In model experiments, template switching was able to capture about one barcoded beta molecule for every two T cells that were present.

Through a sample-barcoded 5' primer and a J-beta primer mix, a second PCR was run for roughly 6 to 12 cycles. TCRdb analysed the 5' RACE reads with MiXCR anew, one entry per CDR3 protein. The sample holds under 2 million distinct CDR3 sequences, about 35% seen once. Healthy Russian Caucasian donors spanned ages roughly 6 to 100 years. Study-level points and caveats: Samples with more naive T cells showed higher observed beta diversity. Both higher diversity and more naive CD4+ cells marked long-lived donors when set against aged donors.

From germline, CDR1 is ENHRY and CDR2 SYGVKD. Losses at the gene ends were 6 bases for V and 3 bases for J; bases not matched to a gene: 8. CDR3 length: 15 residues. This receptor was identified in a woman in her 30s in good health. This chain joins TRBV10-3 and TRBJ2-1; 7 bases map to TRBD1. Sequenced sample: blood. CDR3 nucleotide sequence: TGTGCCATCAGGACAGGGAATCCCTACTACAATGAGCAGTTCTTC. Translated, it gives CAIRTGNPYYNEQFF.